This TCR beta chain was found in a study of CD8+ T cells in alopecia areata. In the study overall: A regimen of oral tofacitinib, 5 to 10 mg twice daily, was given to treated patients.

As for this clone: What it binds is not known.

Treatment: oral pan-JAK inhibitor, 5-10 mg twice daily. PBMCs served as the source from which CD4+ and CD8+ T cells were sorted. The sequencing template was cDNA reverse transcribed from extracted RNA. The data were produced by immunoSEQ multiplex PCR, yet TCRdb's version contains in-frame clones alone and is incomplete. This sample has approximately 200,000 clones; 50% to 60% occur once, and the top ten carry less than 4%. Study-wide points: In scalp and blood, many expanded lesional clones persisted during tofacitinib. Shared TCR sequences were less clear between patients than in mice, possibly partly from HLA diversity.

This clonotype was obtained from a human donor with alopecia areata. Sequences were derived from CD4+ T cells sorted from blood, sampled at week 4, from a patient treated with tofacitinib.

The CDR3 protein is CASSEVHNEQFF. The CDR3 region has the DNA TGTGCCAGCAGCGAAGTCCACAATGAGCAGTTCTTC. V and J are TRBV11-3 and TRBJ2-1; no reliable D call. The CDR3 has 12 residues. Between the trimmed V and J ends, which lost 5 bases and 5 bases, there was a span of 7 bases. Germline assignment: CDR1 SGHNT and CDR2 YENEEA.